The clone carrying this T cell receptor beta chain turned up a few times. Its antigen is currently unknown. The CDR3 length is 14 residues. V lost 1 base and J lost 5; bases outside the gene matches: 5. The V gene's germline CDR1 is SGHRS and CDR2 YFSETQ. The sample is drawn from a study of CD8 T cells in ankylosing spondylitis. General study points: Earlier authors reported some of these motif variants in reactive arthritis synovial fluid and blood. The study identified a TCR beta motif of under 10 highly homologous variants that appeared characteristic of ankylosing spondylitis blood.

In making TCR beta libraries, quantitative 5'-RACE with molecular barcodes was used. TCRdb reprocessed the 5' RACE reads with MiXCR, giving one entry per CDR3 protein. The top ten hold 2.5% to 3.5% of the sample, which has roughly 130,000 distinct CDR3 sequences, about an eighth seen once. The specimen sequenced was blood, either unsorted or a sorted T cell fraction (not recorded which). The chain combines TRBV5-1 with TRBJ2-5; TRBD2 matches at 7 bases. The sequence derives from a female donor with ankylosing spondylitis or in good health (not recorded which). DNA of the CDR3: TGCGCCAGCAGCTTGTTTGCGGGAGAGGAGACCCAGTACTTC. It is translated as CASSLFAGEETQYF.